This TCR beta chain was sequenced for a study of blood T cell repertoires in COVID-19. Looking at the study overall: Italy, Spain and the United States were the sources of the convalescent and acute COVID-19 samples. Sources were T cells, B-cell-depleted T cells, or PBMCs; the material itself was cDNA or gDNA.

Study processing details: From reference gene primer amplification, estimates of nucleated cell counts were derived. Clones were read by immunoSEQ multiplex PCR, and TCRdb kept only the in-frame ones, dropping some. That table supplies the V and J calls and clone size; D and trimming were determined from the DNA. Here the sample spans 150,000 to 200,000 clones, 89% being singletons. The CDR3 has 16 amino acids. The junction had 9 bases not matched to a gene; V was cut back by 0 bases and J by 4 bases. Germline V gives CDR1 SGDLS, CDR2 YYNGEE. The sequence was collected from a middle-aged man with acute or convalescent COVID-19. The chain couples TRBV9 to TRBJ2-7, with 8 nucleotides matching TRBD1. Sequenced material: peripheral blood. The CDR3 loop reads CASSVGETRGRYEQYF. DNA of the CDR3: TGTGCCAGCAGCGTAGGAGAAACCAGGGGGCGGTACGAGCAGTACTTC. Full variable domain (outside the CDR3, taken from reference TRBV9 and TRBJ2-7): DSGVTQTPKHLITATGQRVTLRCSPRSGDLSVYWYQQSLDQGLQFLIQYYNGEERAKGNILERFSAQQFPDLHSELNLSSLELGDSALYFCASSVGETRGRYEQYFGPGTRLTVT.